These 15 T cell receptor beta chains were sequenced from one sample in a study of CD8+ T cells in alopecia areata. Treatment described: oral pan-JAK inhibitor, 5-10 mg twice daily. Sequencing used cDNA as its template, made by extracting RNA and reverse transcribing it. Only in-frame clones appear in the TCRdb table, and some are missing; sequencing was by immunoSEQ multiplex PCR. The sample includes about 220,000 clones, under 75% of them seen just once. The sequenced sample was CD4+ T cells sorted from blood, obtained at week 4, from a patient treated with tofacitinib. The receptors were gathered from a human donor with alopecia areata.

The V call is TRBV11-2, the J call TRBJ2-1; possibly TRBD1 or TRBD2 for D (5 bases each). The CDR3 is made up of 15 amino acids. Trimming shortened V by 0 bases and J by 7 bases, and 13 bases separated the two germline ends. CDR1 and CDR2 (germline): SGHAT, FQNNGV. CDR3 protein: CASSLDGTGGNEQFF. The CDR3 DNA reads TGTGCCAGCAGCTTAGATGGGACGGGTGGGAATGAGCAGTTCTTC.

This chain joins TRBV7-6 and TRBJ2-3; 7 nucleotides line up with TRBD1. Germline V gene data show CDR1 as SGHVS and CDR2 as FNYEAQ. The ends lost 1 base at V and 2 bases at J; junction bases unmatched: 3. The CDR3 is made up of 15 amino acids. Here the CDR3 DNA reads TGTGCCAGCAGCTTAGGAGGGGGCCTCACAGATACGCAGTATTTT. Amino acid sequence: CASSLGGGLTDTQYF.

The J gene is TRBJ1-2, the V gene TRBV13; D may be TRBD1 (5 bases). Germline V lookup: CDR1 PRHDT, CDR2 FYEKMQ (reference sequence). The CDR3 loop spans 12 amino acids. V lost 5 bases to trimming and J lost 7 bases, with 11 bases between them. CDR3: CASSRQGGGYTF. As DNA, the CDR3 is TGTGCCAGCAGCCGCCAGGGCGGTGGCTACACCTTC.

The chain links TRBV30 to TRBJ1-2; D not resolved. The CDR3 contains 11 residues. Trimming took off 8 bases at V and 8 bases at J, with 15 bases between the two ends. Germline CDR1 reads GTSNPN; CDR2 reads SVGIG (reference sequence). The CDR3 DNA reads as TGTGCCGGATCGTACGCGGGGGGCTACACCTTC. Residues: CAGSYAGGYTF.

The V call is TRBV7-2, the J call TRBJ1-6, with D perhaps matching TRBD1 (6 bases). Germline V CDR1 and CDR2: SGHTA, FQGNSA. V lost 4 bases, J lost 5 bases, and 12 bases lay in between. This CDR3 is 15 amino acids long. CDR3 sequence (DNA): TGTGCCAGCAGCTCCCGGGGGGGCCATAATTCACCCCTCCACTTT. It yields the protein CASSSRGGHNSPLHF.

A single count supports this clone. The chain recombines TRBV5-1 with TRBJ2-3; D uncertain. This CDR3 spans 14 amino acids. Per the germline V gene, CDR1 is SGHRS and CDR2 is YFSETQ. V lost 1 base and J 1 base, leaving 7 bases between the germline ends. The CDR3 nucleotides read TGCGCCAGCAGCTTGATTACAGGCACAGATACGCAGTATTTT. Amino acids: CASSLITGTDTQYF.

This clone came up a few times. The rearrangement links TRBV7-6 to TRBJ2-7; D is unclear. Germline V CDR1 and CDR2: SGHVS, FNYEAQ. Trimming shortened V by 4 bases and J by 2 bases, and 12 bases separated the two germline ends. The CDR3 contains 14 residues. The CDR3 nucleotides read TGTGCCAGCAGCTCTCAGGACCGTCCCTACGAGCAGTACTTC. This translates into CASSSQDRPYEQYF.

The V gene is TRBV15, the J gene TRBJ2-3; TRBD2 is a possible D gene (5 bases). Germline V gives CDR1 LNHNV, CDR2 YYDKDF (reference sequence). The V end lost 7 bases, the J end lost 12 bases, and 20 bases lay between the germline ends. The CDR3 has 13 amino acids. The CDR3 bases are TGTGCCACCACCAACTTTGCCACGGGGATTCAGTATTTT. Its translation is CATTNFATGIQYF.

This clone was detected a few times. The chain links TRBV7-9 to TRBJ1-1, with D perhaps matching TRBD1 (5 bases). The CDR3 sequence is 13 residues long. Trimming took 8 bases from V and 5 from J, leaving 15 bases between them. The germline CDR1 and CDR2 sequences are SEHNR and FQNEAQ (reference sequence). Here the CDR3 DNA reads TGTGCCAGCCTCCTGGGCGGGGGGACTGAAGCTTTCTTT. This gives the protein CASLLGGGTEAFF.

The J gene is TRBJ1-6, the V gene TRBV23-1; D remains unclear. TRBV23-1 is flagged as an ORF with uncertain function. The CDR3 consists of 11 residues. The V and J ends lost 3 bases and 13 bases respectively, with 7 bases between them. For the CDR3, the DNA is TGCGCCAGCAGTCATGGGAGGCCCCTCCACTTT. Translation: CASSHGRPLHF.

A few counts support this clone. The rearrangement links TRBV25-1 to TRBJ2-5; D ambiguous. The CDR3 is 14 amino acids. Trimming took off 4 bases at V and 5 bases at J, with 14 bases between the two ends. Germline V CDR1 and CDR2: MGHDK, SYGVNS. CDR3 DNA: TGTGCCAGCAGTGGGTCAGGTCCGGTCGAGACCCAGTACTTC. Protein product: CASSGSGPVETQYF.

The CDR3 nucleotides are TGTGCCAGCAGACCCGCCGGGGACAGCAATCAGCCCCAGCATTTT. Encoded protein: CASRPAGDSNQPQHF. This chain uses TRBV25-1 with TRBJ1-5, with a tentative D call TRBD1 (5 bases). The germline gives CDR1 MGHDK, CDR2 SYGVNS. The CDR3 length is 15 residues. The V gene lost 6 bases and the J gene lost 1 base, with 13 bases spanning the gap.

The chain couples TRBV5-1 to TRBJ2-3, with 8 bases identical to TRBD2. The CDR3 has 16 residues. The junction had 5 bases not matched to a gene; V was cut back by 0 bases and J by 2 bases. CDR1 is SGHRS and CDR2 is YFSETQ in the germline V gene. Written as DNA, the CDR3 is TGCGCCAGCAGCTTGGCCGCGGGGGGATTCACAGATACGCAGTATTTT. As protein: CASSLAAGGFTDTQYF.

This clone was picked up a small number of times. CDR3 sequence: CASSQDLARVIHEQYF. The CDR3 DNA reads as TGTGCCAGCAGCCAAGATCTGGCCAGGGTTATCCACGAGCAGTACTTC. J is TRBJ2-7 and V is TRBV14, with D possibly matching TRBD1 (5 bases). V lost 0 bases and J lost 5, with 17 bases in between. Per germline, CDR1 SGHDN and CDR2 FVKESK. The CDR3 runs to 16 residues.

V gene TRBV28 combines with J gene TRBJ2-7, with 7 nucleotides matching TRBD1. The V gene end was trimmed by 6 bases and the J gene end by 4 bases; junction bases not matched to a gene: 3. Germline loops: CDR1 MDHEN, CDR2 SYDVKM. The CDR3 sequence is 12 residues long. CDR3 DNA: TGTGCCAGCAGCGACAGGGTTTACGAGCAGTACTTC. Translation: CASSDRVYEQYF.